This paragraph covers one T cell receptor beta chain sequence. CDR3 length equals 17 residues. V gave up 0 bases and J gave up 0 bases; unmatched junction bases: 7. CDR1 and CDR2 from the germline V gene are SGHRS and YFSETQ. This record comes from a study of blood T cell repertoires in COVID-19. The wider study: There were acute and convalescent COVID-19 samples, and they came from the United States, Italy and Spain. From T cells, B-cell-depleted T cells, or PBMCs came the material, which was cDNA or gDNA.

As processed by the authors: Reference gene primer amplification gave nucleated cell count estimates. The protocol was immunoSEQ multiplex PCR, while the TCRdb copy is restricted to in-frame clones and leaves out a portion. That table is the source of V, J and clone size, and D and trimming were worked out from the DNA. The sample shows 90,000 or so clones, roughly 82% of them seen only once. This clonotype was obtained from a human donor in a cohort sampled during active COVID-19. The V call is TRBV5-1, the J call TRBJ1-1; 8 nucleotides line up with TRBD1. Sequencing was carried out using peripheral blood. The CDR3 DNA reads TGCGCCAGCAGCTTGGTGGCAGGGGGCGGAATGAACACTGAAGCTTTCTTT. Its translation is CASSLVAGGGMNTEAFF.